This passage covers 20 T cell receptor beta chains from one sample sequenced in a study of blood T cell repertoires in COVID-19. Data came from immunoSEQ multiplex PCR; TCRdb stores just in-frame clones and leaves some out. The sample has about 320,000 clones, roughly nine tenths seen once. The material sequenced was PBMCs or T cells enriched from blood (not recorded which). The receptors were sampled from a man aged 60-69 years who had recovered from COVID-19.

The genes are TRBV7-9 and TRBJ2-1; D is uncertain. Germline loops: CDR1 SEHNR, CDR2 FQNEAQ (reference sequence). Trimming removed 5 bases from V and 5 bases from J, with 13 bases in between. The CDR3 runs 14 residues. CDR3: CASSQDSRHNEQFF. Here the CDR3 DNA reads TGTGCCAGCAGCCAAGACTCCCGGCACAATGAGCAGTTCTTC.

This clone was seen once. At one end, the junction sequence differs from germline, possibly due to a read error. The genes are TRBV27 and TRBJ1-1, with TRBD1 matching over 10 bases. The CDR3 covers 16 residues. CDR1 is MNHEY and CDR2 is SMNVEV in the germline V gene (reference sequence). This CDR3 is CASTPRTGGENTEAFF. In nucleotides, the CDR3 is TGTGCCAGCACCCCGAGGACAGGGGGGGAGAACACTGAAGCCTTCTTT.

The CDR3 spells CASSLFTGLPYEQYF. In DNA, the CDR3 is TGTGCCAGCAGCTTATTCACGGGTTTGCCCTACGAGCAGTACTTC. This chain uses TRBV7-2 with TRBJ2-7; no firm D call. CDR3 length: 15 amino acids. Germline assignment: CDR1 SGHTA and CDR2 FQGNSA. Trimming took off 2 bases at V and 2 bases at J, with 13 bases between the two ends.

The rearrangement links TRBV19 to TRBJ1-1; 7 nucleotides line up with TRBD1. The CDR3 loop spans 13 amino acids. CDR1 and CDR2 (germline): LNHDA, SQIVND (reference sequence). J gave up 0 bases and V 5 bases, and 0 bases lay outside the gene matches. The CDR3 DNA is TGTGCCAGTAGTGACAGGGTGAACACTGAAGCTTTCTTT. It encodes CASSDRVNTEAFF. Drawing the rest from reference TRBV19 and TRBJ1-1, the complete variable domain is DGGITQSPKYLFRKEGQNVTLSCEQNLNHDAMYWYRQDPGQGLRLIYYSQIVNDFQKGDIAEGYSVSREKKESFPLTVTSAQKNPTAFYLCASSDRVNTEAFFGQGTRLTVV.

The chain employs TRBV5-1 and TRBJ1-1; D is unresolved. Germline V gene sequence: CDR1 SGHRS, CDR2 YFSETQ. Trimming removed 3 bases at V and 0 bases at J, with 15 bases between. CDR3 length: 16 residues. The CDR3 loop is CASSSAASTMNTEAFF. The DNA of the CDR3 is TGCGCCAGCAGCTCCGCCGCGAGTACCATGAACACTGAAGCTTTCTTT.

The chain recombines TRBV5-4 with TRBJ1-2; TRBD1 aligns across 7 bases. Per the germline V gene, CDR1 is SGHNT and CDR2 is YYREEE (reference sequence). This CDR3 spans 15 amino acids. V was pared by 0 bases and J by 4 bases, with 6 bases of the junction left unmatched. CDR3 in amino acids: CASSLGGAGGYGYTF. The DNA of the CDR3 is TGTGCCAGCAGCTTGGGTGGAGCAGGGGGCTATGGCTACACCTTC.

The chain combines TRBV28 with TRBJ1-2, with TRBD1 identical over 8 bases. The germline CDR1 and CDR2 sequences are MDHEN and SYDVKM. CDR3 size: 13 residues. J was trimmed by 6 bases and V by 6 bases; bases with no gene match: 6. CDR3 loop: CASSQGAFDGYTF. Here the CDR3 DNA reads TGTGCCAGCAGCCAGGGGGCTTTCGATGGCTACACCTTC.

This clone occurred a few times. The chain carries TRBV9 and TRBJ2-2; 10 bases are shared with TRBD2. The CDR3 runs to 22 residues. Germline V gene sequence: CDR1 SGDLS, CDR2 YYNGEE. V was pared by 0 bases and J by 0 bases, with 17 bases of the junction left unmatched. The CDR3 reads CASSVVKGLAPPRSPNTGELFF. CDR3 DNA: TGTGCCAGCAGCGTAGTGAAGGGACTAGCGCCACCGAGATCCCCGAACACCGGGGAGCTGTTTTTT.

V is TRBV10-2 and J is TRBJ2-3; D possibly corresponds to TRBD2 (5 bases). CDR1 WSHSY and CDR2 SAAADI come from the germline V gene. CDR3 length equals 14 residues. Trimming shortened V by 8 bases and J by 9 bases, and 21 bases separated the two germline ends. CDR3 sequence: CASGPGEYPRTQYF. The CDR3 DNA follows: TGCGCCAGCGGGCCCGGGGAGTACCCTCGGACGCAGTATTTT.

The chain joins TRBV3-1 (or the pseudogene TRBV3-2) to TRBJ2-7; D might be TRBD2 (5 bases). Germline V gives CDR1 LGHDT, CDR2 YNNKEL (reference sequence). Trimming cost V 0 bases and J 3 bases, with 15 bases left between them. The CDR3 sequence is 16 residues long. CDR3 region: CASSQDHGTRFYEQYF. The CDR3 DNA reads TGTGCCAGCAGCCAAGATCACGGTACTAGATTCTACGAGCAGTACTTC.

This chain joins TRBV7-2 and TRBJ1-5, with TRBD1 as a possible D gene (5 bases). This CDR3 comprises 16 residues. Germline V gene sequence: CDR1 SGHTA, CDR2 FQGNSA. Trimming took 3 bases from V and 2 from J, leaving 14 bases between them. The CDR3 reads CASSFWGTGGNQPQHF. The CDR3 coding sequence is TGTGCCAGCAGCTTTTGGGGAACAGGAGGCAATCAGCCCCAGCATTTT.

The chain carries TRBV6-2 or TRBV6-3 and TRBJ2-5, with a possible D match to TRBD2 (5 bases). Germline V CDR1 and CDR2: MNHEY, SVGEGT. Trimming stripped 0 bases from V and 2 bases from J, with 16 bases between. This CDR3 spans 17 amino acids. The DNA of the CDR3 is TGTGCCAGCAGTTACTCTTCTCGGCGGGCCACTCAAGAGACCCAGTACTTC. It encodes CASSYSSRRATQETQYF.

The rearrangement uses TRBV5-1 and TRBJ2-1; TRBD2 is a possible D gene (6 bases). The V end was cut by 0 bases, the J end by 6 bases, with 10 bases between. Per germline, CDR1 SGHRS and CDR2 YFSETQ. This CDR3 contains 14 residues. As DNA, the CDR3 is TGCGCCAGCAGCTTGGGGGACTCGGTCAATGAGCAGTTCTTC. Its protein product is CASSLGDSVNEQFF.

Details on this clone: Other DNA sequences within the sample encode an identical CDR3. The genes are TRBV9 and TRBJ2-1; D is perhaps TRBD1 (6 bases). This CDR3 is 15 amino acids long. Germline loops: CDR1 SGDLS, CDR2 YYNGEE. Trimming removed 0 bases from V and 4 bases from J, with 11 bases in between. The CDR3 region is CASSVGGRGYNEQFF. CDR3 bases: TGTGCCAGCAGCGTAGGGGGCAGGGGATACAATGAGCAGTTCTTC.

The chain uses TRBV2 and TRBJ1-5, with D perhaps matching TRBD1 (5 bases). The CDR3 consists of 15 residues. Trimming pared 5 bases from V and 1 base from J, leaving 12 bases between. CDR1 and CDR2 (germline): SNHLY, FYNNEI. The CDR3 is CASSPPRGSNQPQHF. CDR3 in DNA: TGTGCCAGCAGTCCCCCCCGGGGGAGCAATCAGCCCCAGCATTTT.

The genes are TRBV4-1 and TRBJ1-2; D possibly corresponds to TRBD1 (6 bases). V lost 0 bases to trimming and J lost 8 bases, with 19 bases between them. The CDR3 contains 16 residues. Germline assignment: CDR1 MGHRA and CDR2 YSYEKL. Here the CDR3 DNA reads TGCGCCAGCAGCCAAGATCCGGTCAGGGGTTTGGAGGGCTACACCTTC. Translated: CASSQDPVRGLEGYTF.

The V and J genes are TRBV24-1 and TRBJ2-2, with D possibly TRBD1 on 6 matching bases. Germline V gene lookup returns CDR1 KGHDR and CDR2 SFDVKD. V lost 7 bases, J lost 5 bases, and 16 bases lay in between. This CDR3 region has 15 residues. The CDR3 spells CATSRDTYSTGELFF. CDR3 bases: TGTGCCACCAGCAGGGACACCTATTCGACCGGGGAGCTGTTTTTT.

This chain joins TRBV5-8 and TRBJ2-1; 10 nucleotides align to TRBD2. In germline, CDR1 is SGHTS, CDR2 YDEGEE. Trimming took 4 bases from V and 5 from J; bases not matched to a gene: 9. The CDR3 spans 16 residues. The CDR3 protein is CASSRVKTSGNNEQFF. The CDR3 DNA follows: TGTGCCAGCAGCCGAGTGAAAACTAGCGGGAACAATGAGCAGTTCTTC.

J is TRBJ1-5 and V is TRBV28; tentatively, D is TRBD1 (5 bases). The ends were cut back, 6 bases at V and 4 bases at J, with 13 bases in the middle. The CDR3 sequence is 14 residues long. CDR1 is MDHEN, CDR2 SYDVKM, per germline. Here the CDR3 DNA reads TGTGCCAGCAGCCCCGGGACTGTGAATCAGCCCCAGCATTTT. This sequence encodes CASSPGTVNQPQHF.

V and J are TRBV5-1 and TRBJ1-1, with no clear D. The germline CDR1 and CDR2 sequences are SGHRS and YFSETQ. The length of the CDR3 is 14 residues. V lost 4 bases and J lost 1, with 11 bases in between. This CDR3 is CASSKTTQNTEAFF. CDR3 nucleotide sequence: TGCGCCAGCAGCAAAACGACACAGAACACTGAAGCTTTCTTT.